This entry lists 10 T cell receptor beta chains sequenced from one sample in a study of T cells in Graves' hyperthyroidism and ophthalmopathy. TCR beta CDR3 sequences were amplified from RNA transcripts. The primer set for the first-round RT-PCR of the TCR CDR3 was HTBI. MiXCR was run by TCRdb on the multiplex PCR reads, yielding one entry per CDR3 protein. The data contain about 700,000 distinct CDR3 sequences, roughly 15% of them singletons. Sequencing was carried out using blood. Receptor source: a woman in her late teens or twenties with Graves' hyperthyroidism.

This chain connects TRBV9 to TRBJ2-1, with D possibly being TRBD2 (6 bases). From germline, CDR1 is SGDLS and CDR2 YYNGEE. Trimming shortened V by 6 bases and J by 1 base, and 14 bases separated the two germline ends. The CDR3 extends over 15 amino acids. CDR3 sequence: CASTLGGNSYNEQFF. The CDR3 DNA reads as TGTGCCAGCACTCTAGGAGGGAATTCCTACAATGAGCAGTTCTTC. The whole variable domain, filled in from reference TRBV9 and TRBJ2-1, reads DSGVTQTPKHLITATGQRVTLRCSPRSGDLSVYWYQQSLDQGLQFLIQYYNGEERAKGNILERFSAQQFPDLHSELNLSSLELGDSALYFCASTLGGNSYNEQFFGPGTRLTVL.

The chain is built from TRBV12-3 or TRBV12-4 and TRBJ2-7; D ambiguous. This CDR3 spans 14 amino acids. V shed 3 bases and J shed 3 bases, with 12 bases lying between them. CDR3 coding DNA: TGTGCCAGCAGTTTTCCCCCCCTAATCTACGAGCAGTACTTC. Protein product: CASSFPPLIYEQYF.

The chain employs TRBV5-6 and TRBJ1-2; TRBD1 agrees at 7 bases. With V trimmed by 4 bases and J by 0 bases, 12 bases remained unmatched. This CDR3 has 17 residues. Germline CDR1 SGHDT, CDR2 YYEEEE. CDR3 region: CASSLFGTEGANYGYTF. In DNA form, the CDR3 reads TGTGCCAGCAGCCTGTTTGGGACAGAAGGAGCTAACTATGGCTACACCTTC.

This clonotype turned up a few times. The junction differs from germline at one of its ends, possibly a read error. CDR3 nucleotides: TGTGCCAGCAGCCATAGGGAGAGCAATCAGCCCCAGCATTTT. Translation gives CASSHRESNQPQHF. This chain uses TRBV4-1 with TRBJ1-5; no reliable D call. This CDR3 has 14 amino acids. In germline, CDR1 is MGHRA, CDR2 YSYEKL.

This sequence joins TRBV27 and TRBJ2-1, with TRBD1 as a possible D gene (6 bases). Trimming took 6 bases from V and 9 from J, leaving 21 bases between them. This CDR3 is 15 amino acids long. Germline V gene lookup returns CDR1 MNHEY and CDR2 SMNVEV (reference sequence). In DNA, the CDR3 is TGTGCCAGCAGACCGCTCCCAGGGGTAATTGGTGAGCAGTTCTTC. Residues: CASRPLPGVIGEQFF.

CDR3 DNA sequence: TGTGCCAGCAGTTTCATGATCCTCAGGCCTCGGGGCTACGAGCAGTACTTC. Protein: CASSFMILRPRGYEQYF. The rearrangement links TRBV28 to TRBJ2-7, with TRBD2 as a possible D gene (5 bases). V lost 3 bases and J 3 bases, leaving 21 bases between the germline ends. CDR1 and CDR2 (germline): MDHEN, SYDVKM. The CDR3 covers 17 residues.

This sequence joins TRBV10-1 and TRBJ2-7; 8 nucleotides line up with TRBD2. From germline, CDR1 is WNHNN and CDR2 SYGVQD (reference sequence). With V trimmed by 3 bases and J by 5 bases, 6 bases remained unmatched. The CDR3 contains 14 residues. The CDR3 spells CASSEGTRLNEQYF. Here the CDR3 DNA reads TGCGCCAGCAGTGAAGGGACTAGATTAAACGAGCAGTACTTC.

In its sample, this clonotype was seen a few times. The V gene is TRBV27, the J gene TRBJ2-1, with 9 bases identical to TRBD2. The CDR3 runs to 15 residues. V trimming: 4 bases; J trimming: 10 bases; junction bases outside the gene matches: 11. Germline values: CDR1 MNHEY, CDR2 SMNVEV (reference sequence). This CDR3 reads CASSWLAGSFVEQFF. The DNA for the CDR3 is TGTGCCAGCAGTTGGCTAGCGGGAAGTTTCGTCGAGCAGTTCTTC.

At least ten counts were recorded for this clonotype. The CDR3 region has the DNA TGCAGTGCTAGAGATCCATTGCCTAAGCGGGAGAGCTCCTACAATGAGCAGTTCTTC. This translates into CSARDPLPKRESSYNEQFF. The J gene is TRBJ2-1, the V gene TRBV20-1; 8 bases match TRBD2. V shed 0 bases and J 0 bases; nucleotides not matched to a gene: 13. The CDR3 covers 19 residues. In germline, CDR1 is DFQATT, CDR2 SNEGSKA (reference sequence).

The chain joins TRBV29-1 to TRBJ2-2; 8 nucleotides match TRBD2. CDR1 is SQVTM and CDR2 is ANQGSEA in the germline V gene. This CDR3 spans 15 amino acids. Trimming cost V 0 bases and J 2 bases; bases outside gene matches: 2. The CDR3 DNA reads TGCAGCGTTGAAGATACTAGCGGAAACACCGGGGAGCTGTTTTTT. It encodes CSVEDTSGNTGELFF.